Only a few counts were recorded for the clone carrying this T cell receptor (beta chain). Its antigen is not known. This entry is derived from a study of T and B cells in COVID-19 patients. Study background: Blood was sampled from COVID-19 patients who were either actively infected or recovered.

TRB was amplified from around 250-460 ng of blood genomic DNA. BIOMED2 TRB-A/B primer pools were used in multiplex TRB PCR. MiXCR, run by TCRdb on the multiplex PCR reads, gives a single entry per CDR3 protein. Of approximately 6,000 distinct CDR3 sequences in the sample, roughly a quarter were seen once. Study outcomes and limitations: The recovered cohort had some 2,000 exclusive TCR clusters, including just over 30 low generation probability clusters.

Sequenced sample: blood. The sequence came from a human donor with active COVID-19.

As DNA, the CDR3 is TGTGCCAGCAGCCAACAGGTGGGGAGCTATGGCTACACCTTC. Its translation is CASSQQVGSYGYTF. The V gene is TRBV12-3 or TRBV12-4, the J gene TRBJ1-2, with D possibly TRBD1 on 5 matching bases. Trimming removed 6 bases from V and 4 bases from J, with 15 bases in between. This CDR3 spans 14 amino acids.